A selection of T cell receptor beta chains follows, all from one sample in a study of beta chain features in type 1 diabetes. Method: immunoSEQ multiplex PCR; TCRdb's copy keeps in-frame clones and lacks some. The table has fewer than 500,000 clones, approximately 15% seen once. Specimen: naive CD4+ T cells from blood. The receptors originated from a man aged 25 to 45 in good health. The conserved cysteine and the conserved F or W are not part of the CDR3 here. The D gene is left open where the match is weak.

NA | TRBV19 | ASMGDSYGYT
NA | TRBV5-1 | ASSLTGTENTEAF
TRBD2 | TRBV5-6 | ASTLGLEVETQY
NA | TRBV6-5 | ASSSLRPQGKGYT
NA | TRBV6-6 | ASSQVREPTDTQY
TRBD1 | TRBV27 | ASSPGTGTWNQPQH
NA | TRBV4-2 | ASSQAAASGNTIY
NA | TRBV9 | ASALGSDQETQY
NA | TRBV29-1 | SGETGYEQY
NA | TRBV28 | ASSLSASGLETQY
TRBD1 | TRBV6-5 | ASSRGQGYFEQY
NA | TRBV7-9 | ASSPEPLARVAQPQH
NA | TRBV6-5 | VTIGNRNTEAF
NA | TRBV28 | ASRTGRIGSPLH
NA | TRBV2 | ASRSQGPTGPQH
NA | TRBV20-1 | SAAKGDGYT
TRBD1 | TRBV19 | ASSKRQGDTEAF
TRBD1 | TRBV20-1 | SAGRQGVAF
NA | TRBV12-5 | ASGFGNRRTGELF
NA | TRBV29-1 | SVEAGGGETQY
NA | TRBV30 | AWSVRSSYNEQF
NA | TRBV13 | ASSLGRMGYGYT
NA | TRBV18 | ASSRWESSYEQY
TRBD2 | TRBV5-4 | ASSLVPSGGPDTQY
NA | TRBV6-5 | ASSYSGRVAFGYT
NA | TRBV20-1 | SAGSRGRKF
NA | TRBV25-1 | ASSELGTNTEAF
NA | TRBV7-2 | ASSFDLASTGELF
NA | TRBV25-1 | ASMGFQETQY
NA | TRBV25-1 | ASSDSSNGYT
NA | TRBV5-1 | ASSWEWATDTQY